This is a list of T cell receptor beta chains from one sample in a study of control samples from healthy donors and cancer patients. Sequenced by immunoSEQ multiplex PCR; TCRdb stores in-frame clones only, minus some. In the table there are approximately 17,000 clones, roughly nine tenths of which are singletons. Material for sequencing was PBMCs. The receptor source for this set is a man aged 55 to 70 with head and neck cancer. The CDR3 runs from the conserved cysteine through the conserved F or W. A D gene is named only where the DNA matches it firmly. For some rows the clone size is stated as once, few or many, or as a class when expanded; others skip it.

D,V,J,size,CDR3,DNA
NA,TRBV6-5,TRBJ1-2,NA,CASRGGPYNYGYTF,TGTGCCAGCAGAGGGGGTCCCTACAACTATGGCTACACCTTC
NA,TRBV7-9,TRBJ1-2,NA,CASGPLGGYGYTF,TGTGCCAGCGGGCCCTTAGGAGGCTATGGCTACACCTTC
NA,TRBV5-1,TRBJ2-5,NA,CASSSDPQGRETQYF,TGCGCCAGCAGCTCCGACCCGCAGGGGCGAGAGACCCAGTACTTC
NA,TRBV12-3/TRBV12-4,TRBJ1-4,NA,CASTPALREKLFF,TGTGCCAGCACCCCGGCTCTTCGGGAAAAACTGTTTTTT
TRBD2,TRBV19,TRBJ2-1,NA,CASSTGLAGVWNEQFF,TGTGCCAGTAGTACAGGACTAGCGGGGGTTTGGAATGAGCAGTTCTTC
NA,TRBV2,TRBJ2-2,few,CASRPTGGELFF,TGTGCCAGCAGGCCAACAGGCGGGGAGCTGTTTTTT
NA,TRBV7-9,TRBJ1-2,NA,CASSRVGPRNNYGYTF,TGTGCCAGCAGCCGGGTGGGCCCACGTAATAACTATGGCTACACCTTC
TRBD1,TRBV3-1/TRBV3-2,TRBJ2-5,NA,CASSQSGQEETQYF,TGTGCCAGCAGCCAATCAGGACAGGAAGAGACCCAGTACTTC
TRBD2,TRBV7-8,TRBJ2-3,once,CASSLGIRIAGDTDTQYF,TGTGCCAGCAGCTTAGGGATACGGATAGCGGGGGACACAGATACGCAGTATTTT
NA,TRBV19,TRBJ1-2,NA,CASSPAGGLANYGYTF,TGTGCCAGTAGTCCTGCGGGGGGGCTGGCTAACTATGGCTACACCTTC
TRBD1,TRBV6-5,TRBJ2-3,NA,CASSPAGQGTDTQYF,TGTGCCAGCAGTCCCGCGGGACAGGGCACAGATACGCAGTATTTT
TRBD2,TRBV20-1,TRBJ2-5,NA,CSASSGGIETQYF,TGCAGTGCTAGTAGCGGGGGGATTGAGACCCAGTACTTC
NA,TRBV18,TRBJ1-2,NA,CASSPQLLNSEGYGYTF,TGTGCCAGCTCACCACAACTGCTGAATTCTGAGGGGTATGGCTACACCTTC
NA,TRBV11-3,TRBJ2-1,NA,CASSATSNEQFF,TGTGCCAGCAGCGCGACTAGCAATGAGCAGTTCTTC
NA,TRBV7-3,TRBJ2-4,NA,CASSPQGGKNIQYF,TGTGCCAGCAGCCCCCAGGGGGGGAAAAACATTCAGTACTTC
NA,TRBV5-8,TRBJ2-6,NA,CASSLAGASSGANVLTF,TGTGCCAGCAGCTTGGCAGGGGCTAGCTCTGGGGCCAACGTCCTGACTTTC
NA,TRBV9,TRBJ1-2,NA,CASSPQLANYGYTF,TGTGCCAGCAGCCCGCAGTTAGCTAACTATGGCTACACCTTC
NA,TRBV12-3/TRBV12-4,TRBJ1-1,NA,CASSLKAEAFF,TGTGCCAGCAGTTTAAAGGCTGAAGCTTTCTTT
TRBD2,TRBV7-2,TRBJ2-1,once,CASSLGLDSYNEQFF,TGTGCCAGCAGCCTCGGACTAGACTCCTACAATGAGCAGTTCTTC
TRBD1,TRBV4-1,TRBJ2-6,NA,CASSPGQGATGANVLTF,TGCGCCAGCAGCCCGGGACAGGGGGCAACTGGGGCCAACGTCCTGACTTTC
TRBD1,TRBV5-6,TRBJ2-7,NA,CASSWTGAYEQYF,TGTGCCAGCAGCTGGACAGGAGCCTACGAGCAGTACTTC
TRBD2,TRBV19,TRBJ2-6,NA,CASSIDPRGAVLRSGANVLTF,TGTGCCAGTAGTATAGATCCGCGGGGGGCGGTTTTAAGGTCTGGGGCCAACGTCCTGACTTTC
TRBD1,TRBV6-5,TRBJ1-5,once,CASSLEGGKNQPQHF,TGTGCCAGCAGTCTCGAAGGGGGCAAGAATCAGCCCCAGCATTTT
NA,TRBV5-1,TRBJ2-3,NA,CASSSTRSTDTQYF,TGCGCCAGCAGCAGCACTAGGAGCACAGATACGCAGTATTTT
NA,TRBV2,TRBJ2-3,NA,CASSDVSASSDTQYF,TGTGCCAGCAGTGACGTTTCTGCTAGCTCAGATACGCAGTATTTT
TRBD1,TRBV2,TRBJ2-7,NA,CASTGQDNEQYF,TGTGCCAGCACGGGACAGGACAACGAGCAGTACTTC
NA,TRBV19,TRBJ2-3,NA,CASTPMGSTDTQYF,TGTGCCAGTACCCCAATGGGTTCCACAGATACGCAGTATTTT
TRBD1,TRBV5-6,TRBJ1-2,NA,CASSLDRGHGYTF,TGTGCCAGCAGCCTGGACAGGGGGCATGGCTACACCTTC
NA,TRBV19,TRBJ2-2,NA,CASTPVGPGELFF,TGTGCCAGTACCCCCGTTGGGCCCGGGGAGCTGTTTTTT
NA,TRBV7-2,TRBJ2-7,NA,CASSLVGGQGTLEYF,TGTGCCAGCAGCTTAGTGGGTGGGCAGGGGACGTTGGAGTACTTC
NA,TRBV25-1,TRBJ1-2,NA,CASSEPGRAYGYTF,TGTGCCAGCAGTGAACCAGGGAGAGCCTATGGCTACACCTTC
TRBD2,TRBV2,TRBJ2-5,NA,CASSEASGGARETQYF,TGTGCCAGCAGTGAAGCTAGCGGGGGGGCGAGAGAGACCCAGTACTTC
NA,TRBV5-8,TRBJ1-1,NA,CASSYLRTEAFF,TGTGCCAGCAGTTACCTGCGGACTGAAGCTTTCTTT
NA,TRBV28,TRBJ2-1,NA,CASTLSGNEQFF,TGTGCCAGCACCCTCAGCGGGAATGAGCAGTTCTTC
TRBD1,TRBV29-1,TRBJ1-2,once,CSVREGTAYGYTF,TGCAGCGTCCGGGAGGGGACAGCCTATGGCTACACCTTC
TRBD1,TRBV2,TRBJ2-5,NA,CASIQGQETQYF,TGTGCCAGTATACAGGGGCAGGAGACCCAGTACTTC
TRBD1,TRBV7-2,TRBJ2-7,NA,CASSPGTATYEQYF,TGTGCCAGCAGCCCCGGGACAGCAACCTACGAGCAGTACTTC
NA,TRBV3-1/TRBV3-2,TRBJ2-5,NA,CASSPRLLGGGAETQYF,TGTGCCAGCAGCCCGCGCCTTCTCGGGGGCGGGGCGGAGACCCAGTACTTC
NA,TRBV6-2/TRBV6-3,TRBJ2-7,NA,CASSYSGIYEQYF,TGTGCCAGCAGTTACTCAGGGATTTACGAGCAGTACTTC
NA,TRBV29-1,TRBJ1-1,once,CSVEGATWGTEAFF,TGCAGCGTTGAAGGGGCCACCTGGGGCACTGAAGCTTTCTTT
TRBD1,TRBV6-2/TRBV6-3,TRBJ1-2,NA,CASSYRTGGYYGYTF,TGTGCCAGCAGTTACCGCACAGGGGGTTACTATGGCTACACCTTC
NA,TRBV30,TRBJ2-2,NA,CAWNPTGRKTGELFF,TGTGCCTGGAATCCGACAGGGAGGAAAACCGGGGAGCTGTTTTTT
TRBD2,TRBV6-1,TRBJ2-7,few,CASSEAPRLAGDPYEQYF,TGTGCCAGCAGTGAAGCACCCCGACTAGCGGGGGACCCCTACGAGCAGTACTTC
NA,TRBV27,TRBJ1-5,NA,CASSLAGGPNQPQHF,TGTGCCAGCAGCCTGGCGGGGGGCCCAAATCAGCCCCAGCATTTT
NA,TRBV29-1,TRBJ1-4,NA,CSVEIWGGEKLFF,TGCAGCGTTGAGATCTGGGGGGGAGAAAAACTGTTTTTT
NA,TRBV14,TRBJ1-1,NA,CASSLTRNTEAFF,TGTGCCAGCAGCCTTACCAGGAACACTGAAGCTTTCTTT
NA,TRBV5-1,TRBJ2-2,NA,CASLAIGQQNTGELFF,TGCGCCAGCCTGGCGATCGGACAGCAGAACACCGGGGAGCTGTTTTTT
TRBD2,TRBV2,TRBJ2-1,once,CASSGSGEGWWDEQFF,TGTGCCAGCAGCGGATCGGGGGAGGGCTGGTGGGATGAGCAGTTCTTC
NA,TRBV19,TRBJ2-1,NA,CASTFDFSSGFYWSHHEQFF,TGTGCCAGTACATTTGATTTTAGTTCGGGGTTCTACTGGTCGCACCATGAGCAGTTCTTC
NA,TRBV5-1,TRBJ2-5,once,CASSSGQETQYF,TGCGCCAGCAGCTCGGGCCAAGAGACCCAGTACTTC
NA,TRBV27,TRBJ1-2,NA,CASSLSGQLGGYTF,TGTGCCAGCAGTTTATCCGGCCAGCTGGGGGGCTACACCTTC
NA,TRBV15,TRBJ1-4,few,CATSRVRGTNEKLFF,TGTGCCACCAGCAGAGTTAGGGGAACTAATGAAAAACTGTTTTTT
NA,TRBV11-3,TRBJ1-6,once,CASSASKGSPLHF,TGTGCCAGCAGCGCTTCGAAAGGTTCACCCCTCCACTTT
NA,TRBV19,TRBJ1-5,NA,CASSIERDGGNQPQHF,TGTGCCAGTAGTATAGAAAGGGATGGGGGCAATCAGCCCCAGCATTTT
NA,TRBV3-1/TRBV3-2,TRBJ2-3,NA,CASTYSGADTQYF,TGTGCCAGCACTTACTCGGGCGCAGATACGCAGTATTTT
NA,TRBV29-1,TRBJ1-2,NA,CSVDDRKANGYTF,TGCAGCGTTGATGACAGGAAAGCTAATGGCTACACCTTC
NA,TRBV20-1,TRBJ2-5,NA,CSARRETQYF,TGCAGTGCTCGTCGGGAGACCCAGTACTTC
NA,TRBV19,TRBJ1-1,NA,CASSVRRTRTENTEAFF,TGTGCCAGTAGTGTACGACGGACCCGAACCGAAAACACTGAAGCTTTCTTT
TRBD2,TRBV18,TRBJ2-1,NA,CASSPAGGYNEQFF,TGTGCCAGCTCACCAGCGGGGGGGTACAATGAGCAGTTCTTC
NA,TRBV7-2,TRBJ2-7,NA,CASSLGLGYEQYF,TGTGCCAGCAGCTTAGGACTGGGCTACGAGCAGTACTTC